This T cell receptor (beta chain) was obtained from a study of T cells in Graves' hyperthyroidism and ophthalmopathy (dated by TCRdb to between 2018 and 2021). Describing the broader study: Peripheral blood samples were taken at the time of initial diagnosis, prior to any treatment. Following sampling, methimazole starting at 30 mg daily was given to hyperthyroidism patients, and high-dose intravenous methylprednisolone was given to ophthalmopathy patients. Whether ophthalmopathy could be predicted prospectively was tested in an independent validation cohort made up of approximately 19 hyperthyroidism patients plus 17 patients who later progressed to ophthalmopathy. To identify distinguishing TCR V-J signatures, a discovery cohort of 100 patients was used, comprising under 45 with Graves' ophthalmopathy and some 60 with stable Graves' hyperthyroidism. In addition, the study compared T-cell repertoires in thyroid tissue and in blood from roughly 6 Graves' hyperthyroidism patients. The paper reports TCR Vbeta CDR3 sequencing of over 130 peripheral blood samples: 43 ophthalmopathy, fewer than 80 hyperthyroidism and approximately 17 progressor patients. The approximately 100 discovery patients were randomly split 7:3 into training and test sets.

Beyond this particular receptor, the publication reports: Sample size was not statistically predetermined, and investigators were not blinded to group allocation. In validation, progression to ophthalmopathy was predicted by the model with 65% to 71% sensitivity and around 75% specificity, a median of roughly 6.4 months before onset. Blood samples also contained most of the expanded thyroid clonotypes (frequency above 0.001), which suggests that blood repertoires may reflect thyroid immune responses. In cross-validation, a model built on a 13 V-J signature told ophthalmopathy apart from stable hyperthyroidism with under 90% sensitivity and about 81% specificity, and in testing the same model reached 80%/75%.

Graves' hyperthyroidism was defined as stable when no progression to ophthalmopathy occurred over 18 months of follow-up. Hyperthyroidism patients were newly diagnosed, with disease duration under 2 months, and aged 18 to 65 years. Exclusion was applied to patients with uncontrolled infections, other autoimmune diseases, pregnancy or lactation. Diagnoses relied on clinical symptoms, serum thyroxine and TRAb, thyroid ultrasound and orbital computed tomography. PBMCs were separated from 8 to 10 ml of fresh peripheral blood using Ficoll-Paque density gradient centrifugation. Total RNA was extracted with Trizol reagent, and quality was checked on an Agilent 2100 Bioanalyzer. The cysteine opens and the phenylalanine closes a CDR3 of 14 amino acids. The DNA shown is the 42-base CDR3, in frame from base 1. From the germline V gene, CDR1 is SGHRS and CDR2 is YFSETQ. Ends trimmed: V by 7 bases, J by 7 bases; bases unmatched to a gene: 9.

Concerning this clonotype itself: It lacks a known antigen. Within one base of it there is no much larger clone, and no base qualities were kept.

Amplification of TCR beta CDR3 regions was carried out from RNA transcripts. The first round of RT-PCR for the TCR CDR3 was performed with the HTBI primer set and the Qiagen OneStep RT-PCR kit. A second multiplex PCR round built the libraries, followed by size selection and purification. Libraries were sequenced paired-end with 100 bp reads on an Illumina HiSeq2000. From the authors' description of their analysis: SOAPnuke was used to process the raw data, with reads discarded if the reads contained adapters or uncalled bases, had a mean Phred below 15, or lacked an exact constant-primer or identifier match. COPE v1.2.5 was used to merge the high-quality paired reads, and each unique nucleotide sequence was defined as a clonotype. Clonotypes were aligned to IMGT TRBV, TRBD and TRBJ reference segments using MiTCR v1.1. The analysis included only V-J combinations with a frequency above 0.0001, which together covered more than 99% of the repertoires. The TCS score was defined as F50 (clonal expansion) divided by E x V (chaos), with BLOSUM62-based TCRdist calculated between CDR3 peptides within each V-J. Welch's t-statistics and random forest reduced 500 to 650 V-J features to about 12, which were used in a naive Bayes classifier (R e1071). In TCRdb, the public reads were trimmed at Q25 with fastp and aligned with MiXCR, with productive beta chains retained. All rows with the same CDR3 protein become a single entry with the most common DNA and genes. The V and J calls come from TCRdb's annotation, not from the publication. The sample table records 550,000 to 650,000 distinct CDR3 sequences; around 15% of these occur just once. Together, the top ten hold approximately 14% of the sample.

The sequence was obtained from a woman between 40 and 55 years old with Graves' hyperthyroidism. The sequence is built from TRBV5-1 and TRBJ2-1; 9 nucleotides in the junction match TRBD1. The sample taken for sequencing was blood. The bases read TGCGCCAGCCGCCTGGACAGGGGAGTTAATGAGCAGTTCTTC. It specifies CASRLDRGVNEQFF.